The entry below gives a single TCR beta chain sequence along with its context. Its antigen is not identified. TCRdb's copy holds only in-frame clones and misses some; the assay was immunoSEQ multiplex PCR. The sample has 30,000 to 40,000 clones; around 66% are singletons. This specimen comes from a study of monozygotic twins with cystic fibrosis. As for the study in general: With about 15 PCR cycles, barcoded libraries came from around 3 micrograms of fragmented DNA. Study-level results: Monozygotic CF twin pairs shared significantly more nucleotide-identical clonotypes than unrelated CF individuals did. Co-twins had the most similar V usage for 13 of 16 pairs, J for 8. Median Simpson clonality of 0.0095 suggested naive T cells predominated.

Germline V lookup: CDR1 MGHRA, CDR2 YSYEKL. CDR3 size: 15 residues. Losses at the gene ends were 1 base for V and 4 bases for J; bases not matched to a gene: 7. This clonotype was sampled from a girl under 18 with cystic fibrosis. V gene TRBV4-1 combines with J gene TRBJ2-7; the match to TRBD2 covers 7 bases. Sequencing was performed on blood. This CDR3 reads CASSQAAGVVYEQYF. The CDR3 DNA follows: TGCGCCAGCAGCCAAGCGGCGGGAGTCGTTTACGAGCAGTACTTC.